The clone carrying this T cell receptor beta chain was recorded once. What it binds is not known. With 60 Vbeta and 13 Jbeta primers, the PCR was carried out. Measured with immunoSEQ multiplex PCR; TCRdb has only the in-frame clones, and not every one. The data hold about 98,000 clones, with 70% to 90% observed a single time. The data stem from a study of cytomegalovirus exposure and HLA in healthy donors. Study in general: Drawn from HLA-typed donors, 80 million to 100 million unique TCRs were held in an early data release. Study-level findings and limits: Sequencing depth roughly uniform across donors was assumed in presence/absence analyses. Among TCR beta chains of equal frequency, HLA-associated ones were more clonally expanded in a later analysis. The study designated 150 to 200 TCR beta chains cytomegalovirus-associated.

Germline CDR1 SGHVS, CDR2 FQNEAQ. CDR3 length equals 17 residues. Trimming pared 0 bases from V and 2 bases from J, leaving 14 bases between. This chain uses TRBV7-8 with TRBJ1-3; unclear D gene. The source of this sequence is a man in his forties in good health and CMV-seronegative. Sequences were obtained from PBMCs. The CDR3 DNA reads TGTGCCAGCAGCTTAGCCTTTCCCAGCGGAACTGGAAACACCATATATTTT. This sequence encodes CASSLAFPSGTGNTIYF.